What follows are 31 T cell receptor beta chains derived from one specimen sequenced in a study of T cells expressing NK-cell markers. TCRdb reprocessed the 5' RACE reads; each CDR3 protein has one entry and no DNA is given. The specimen's table records approximately 170,000 distinct CDR3 sequences. The sequencing sample was made of blood T cells: a sorted CD56 or NKG2C T cell subset, CD4+ or CD8+ T cells, or bulk PBMC T cells (not recorded which). The origin of the receptors is a man aged 18 to 69 in good health.

CDR3 residues: CASSLRSTGTDTQYF. The V gene is TRBV3-1, the J gene TRBJ2-3. The CDR3 contains 15 residues. Germline V gene sequence: CDR1 LGHDT, CDR2 YNNKEL (reference sequence).

This chain links TRBV7-8 with TRBJ2-7; TCRdb proposes TRBD1, but this gene call is untestable without DNA. Germline V gene sequence: CDR1 SGHVS, CDR2 FQNEAQ. This CDR3 has 16 residues. The CDR3 region is CASHDGQGALSYEQYF.

V and J are TRBV12-5 and TRBJ2-3; TCRdb picks TRBD1, but there is no DNA to check that call. The germline gives CDR1 LGHNT, CDR2 FRNRAP. The CDR3 spans 16 residues. The CDR3 region is CASGFFGSAGADTQYF.

The chain combines TRBV30 with TRBJ1-3. Germline V gene data show CDR1 as GTSNPN and CDR2 as SVGIG (reference sequence). The CDR3 is made up of 15 amino acids. The CDR3 reads CAWSRDGPPGNTIYF.

The rearrangement uses TRBV28 and TRBJ2-2. From germline, CDR1 is MDHEN and CDR2 SYDVKM. The CDR3 spans 13 residues. The CDR3 is CASRFTGTGELFF. Looking up the rest from reference TRBV28 and TRBJ2-2 gives the full variable domain: DVKVTQSSRYLVKRTGEKVFLECVQDMDHENMFWYRQDPGLGLRLIYFSYDVKMKEKGDIPEGYSVSREKKERFSLILESASTNQTSMYLCASRFTGTGELFFGEGSRLTVL.

The rearrangement links TRBV3-1 to TRBJ2-3. From germline, CDR1 is LGHDT and CDR2 YNNKEL (reference sequence). The CDR3 runs to 13 residues. The CDR3 protein is CASSQDLDDTQYF.

The chain employs TRBV27 and TRBJ2-3. The CDR3 is 11 residues long. CDR1 is MNHEY, CDR2 SMNVEV, per germline (reference sequence). Here the CDR3 reads CASGLTDTQYF.

The genes are TRBV6-1 and TRBJ1-1; TCRdb gives TRBD1 as the D gene, but with no DNA this cannot be confirmed. The CDR3 has 14 amino acids. Germline V gene data show CDR1 as MNHNS and CDR2 as SASEGT. This CDR3 reads CASSQTAGRTEAFF.

This chain connects TRBV12-3 or TRBV12-4 to TRBJ2-5; TCRdb's D call of TRBD1 is untestable without DNA. The CDR3 runs to 15 residues. The CDR3 here is CASSQVSGGRETQYF.

The CDR3 region is CASSPGAETYGYTF. The rearrangement joins TRBV5-1 to TRBJ1-2; TCRdb calls TRBD1, which cannot be checked without DNA. Germline CDR1 is SGHRS and CDR2 is YFSETQ. CDR3 length: 14 residues.

This chain uses TRBV13 with TRBJ1-2; the D gene TCRdb calls, TRBD1, cannot be checked with no DNA. The CDR3 is 17 residues long. Germline V gives CDR1 PRHDT, CDR2 FYEKMQ (reference sequence). CDR3 loop: CASSSEVDRGTNYGYTF. The full variable domain, completed using reference TRBV13 and TRBJ1-2, is AAGVIQSPRHLIKEKRETATLKCYPIPRHDTVYWYQQGPGQDPQFLISFYEKMQSDKGSIPDRFSAQQFSDYHSELNMSSLELGDSALYFCASSSEVDRGTNYGYTFGSGTRLTVV.

The chain recombines TRBV7-2 with TRBJ2-5. The CDR3 spans 16 residues. Germline V gives CDR1 SGHTA, CDR2 FQGNSA. This CDR3 reads CASSLATSSLWETQYF.

The chain has TRBV7-8 and TRBJ1-1; TCRdb outputs TRBD1, but without DNA this stays unchecked. The CDR3 loop spans 15 amino acids. Germline assignment: CDR1 SGHVS and CDR2 FQNEAQ. CDR3 loop: CASSYDRSLNTEAFF.

The genes are TRBV12-3 or TRBV12-4 and TRBJ2-5; with no DNA, the TCRdb D assignment of TRBD1 cannot be verified. CDR3 length: 15 amino acids. The CDR3 region is CASSATTGQEETQYF.

The genes are TRBV29-1 and TRBJ2-1; TCRdb lists TRBD2, though no DNA is available to test this call. The CDR3 consists of 13 residues. CDR1 and CDR2 (germline): SQVTM, ANQGSEA. The CDR3 reads CSGELADFNEQFF.

The V call is TRBV6-1, the J call TRBJ2-7; with no DNA, the TCRdb D assignment of TRBD1 cannot be verified. The CDR3 is 16 residues long. Per the germline V gene, CDR1 is MNHNS and CDR2 is SASEGT. CDR3 loop: CASSEVFDRGLYEQYF.

The genes are TRBV15 and TRBJ2-5; the D call from TCRdb, TRBD1, cannot be confirmed without DNA. This CDR3 comprises 16 residues. Germline V lookup: CDR1 LNHNV, CDR2 YYDKDF (reference sequence). The CDR3 loop is CATNSDRTSLFETQYF.

This chain joins TRBV6-2 or TRBV6-3 and TRBJ2-1. Germline-derived CDR1 and CDR2 are MNHEY and SVGEGT. The CDR3 sequence is 13 residues long. The CDR3 loop reads CASSYSGVGEQFF.

J is TRBJ2-3 and V is TRBV2; TCRdb's assignment of TRBD1 cannot be checked, as there is no DNA. This CDR3 has 15 amino acids. CDR1 is SNHLY and CDR2 is FYNNEI in the germline V gene. The CDR3 spells CASSEEGFSTDTQYF.

The V and J genes are TRBV2 and TRBJ2-1. The CDR3 totals 15 residues. Germline CDR1 and CDR2: SNHLY and FYNNEI. This chain's CDR3 is CASSVDGPRYNEQFF.

V gene TRBV15 combines with J gene TRBJ1-4. Germline CDR1 and CDR2: LNHNV and YYDKDF (reference sequence). The length of the CDR3 is 14 residues. The chain's CDR3 is CATSVRGRAEKLFF.

This chain joins TRBV28 and TRBJ2-5; as DNA is missing, the TRBD2 call by TCRdb cannot be tested. Per the germline V gene, CDR1 is MDHEN and CDR2 is SYDVKM. This CDR3 is 12 amino acids long. The CDR3 spells CASQALERTQYF.

V and J are TRBV6-6 and TRBJ2-1; TCRdb indicates TRBD2, and absent DNA this call remains unverified. Germline lookup yields CDR1 MNHNY and CDR2 SVGAGI (reference sequence). The CDR3 sequence is 12 residues long. The CDR3 is CASSQLAGDEFF.

The chain links TRBV20-1 to TRBJ2-7; without DNA, the TCRdb call of TRBD1 cannot be checked. In germline, CDR1 is DFQATT, CDR2 SNEGSKA (reference sequence). This CDR3 contains 13 residues. CDR3 loop: CSASDRDSYEQYF.

The CDR3 is CASSSPREETQYF. This rearrangement joins TRBV5-6 to TRBJ2-5; there is no DNA to check the TCRdb D call of TRBD1. The CDR3 is 13 residues long. Germline V lookup: CDR1 SGHDT, CDR2 YYEEEE.

This chain connects TRBV11-1 to TRBJ2-7; TCRdb's D gene call, TRBD1, goes unchecked for lack of DNA. Germline V gives CDR1 SGHAT, CDR2 FQDESV (reference sequence). The CDR3 has 16 residues. CDR3 amino acids: CASSLFPSGEGYEQYF.

The rearrangement links TRBV7-3 to TRBJ2-2; TCRdb names TRBD1, which stays unverified in the absence of DNA. CDR1 and CDR2 from the germline V gene are SGHTA and FQGTGA. CDR3 size: 14 residues. CDR3 amino acids: CASSPGMVSGELFF. The entire variable domain, with the rest obtained from reference TRBV7-3 and TRBJ2-2, is as follows: GAGVSQTPSNKVTEKGKYVELRCDPISGHTALYWYRQSLGQGPEFLIYFQGTGAADDSGLPNDRFFAVRPEGSVSTLKIQRTERGDSAVYLCASSPGMVSGELFFGEGSRLTVL.

The chain combines TRBV28 with TRBJ1-1; without DNA, the TCRdb call of TRBD1 cannot be checked. Germline CDR1 and CDR2: MDHEN and SYDVKM. The CDR3 runs 14 residues. The CDR3 loop reads CASSRGDANTEAFF.

The chain is built from TRBV2 and TRBJ1-2; TCRdb gives TRBD1 as the D gene, but with no DNA this cannot be confirmed. Germline V lookup: CDR1 SNHLY, CDR2 FYNNEI. CDR3 size: 17 residues. The CDR3 spells CASPNNLMPPGNYGYTF.

The rearrangement joins TRBV7-7 to TRBJ2-1; without DNA, the TCRdb call of TRBD1 cannot be checked. The CDR3 consists of 15 residues. The germline V gene encodes CDR1 SSHAT and CDR2 FNYEAQ (reference sequence). The CDR3 sequence is CASSLSGGPGGEQFF.

The chain links TRBV2 to TRBJ2-1; lacking DNA, the TRBD2 call made by TCRdb goes unchecked. Germline assignment: CDR1 SNHLY and CDR2 FYNNEI. This CDR3 is built from 15 residues. The CDR3 spells CASSRTSSLVYEQFF.